The 14 T cell receptor beta chains reported below all come from one sample, sequenced in a study of T-cell memory formation after mild COVID-19. A single record per CDR3 protein comes from TCRdb applying MiXCR to the 5' RACE reads. This table holds some 300,000 distinct CDR3 sequences, 19% found once. Material for sequencing was PBMCs or a T cell subset sorted from them (not recorded which). The receptors come from a man between 18 and 35 years old who had mild COVID-19 (a few samples of this study predate the infection). Cell type and time point are not known.

This clonotype was picked up a small number of times. V usage is TRBV9 and J usage is TRBJ2-3; TRBD2 agrees at 11 bases. V lost 0 bases, J lost 2 bases, and 2 bases stayed unmatched. The germline V gene has CDR1 SGDLS and CDR2 YYNGEE. CDR3 length: 16 amino acids. CDR3 protein: CASSVGLAGPTDTQYF. CDR3 in DNA: TGTGCCAGCAGCGTAGGACTAGCGGGGCCCACAGATACGCAGTATTTT.

The chain couples TRBV4-3 to TRBJ2-4; maybe TRBD1 (6 bases). Trimming left V 4 bases short and J 5 bases short, with 9 bases between. The CDR3 runs 13 residues. CDR1 and CDR2 (germline): LGHNA, YSLEER. The DNA for the CDR3 is TGCGCCAGCAGCCGCGCAGGGGAAAACATTCAGTACTTC. The encoded protein is CASSRAGENIQYF.

A few counts support this clonotype. The chain uses TRBV7-8 and TRBJ1-1; 9 bases match TRBD1. Losses at the gene ends were 5 bases for V and 4 bases for J; bases not matched to a gene: 8. This CDR3 is 15 amino acids long. The germline gives CDR1 SGHVS, CDR2 FQNEAQ. This CDR3 reads CASSVTGGWSTEAFF. Here the CDR3 DNA reads TGTGCCAGCAGCGTGACAGGGGGATGGAGCACTGAAGCTTTCTTT. Complete variable domain (other parts from reference TRBV7-8 and TRBJ1-1): GAGVSQSPRYKVAKRGQDVALRCDPISGHVSLFWYQQALGQGPEFLTYFQNEAQLDKSGLPSDRFFAERPEGSVSTLKIQRTQQEDSAVYLCASSVTGGWSTEAFFGQGTRLTVV.

The chain couples TRBV4-3 to TRBJ1-6, with D hard to call. The V end lost 1 base, the J end lost 6 bases, and 7 bases lay between the germline ends. This CDR3 comprises 14 residues. CDR1 and CDR2 from the germline V gene are LGHNA and YSLEER. The CDR3 DNA follows: TGCGCCAGCAGCCAAGGGGCCACTAATTCACCCCTCCACTTT. This encodes CASSQGATNSPLHF.

The chain employs TRBV5-6 and TRBJ2-2; a possible D gene is TRBD1 (6 bases). The V and J ends lost 1 base and 4 bases respectively, with 14 bases between them. CDR3 length: 16 residues. CDR1 SGHDT and CDR2 YYEEEE come from the germline V gene. CDR3: CASSLWSGAATGELFF. As DNA, the CDR3 is TGTGCCAGCAGCTTGTGGTCAGGGGCCGCCACCGGGGAGCTGTTTTTT.

This clonotype was counted only a few times. The rearrangement links TRBV29-1 to TRBJ1-1; D is unclear. Between the trimmed V and J ends, which lost 0 bases and 4 bases, there was a span of 6 bases. This CDR3 contains 12 residues. Germline CDR1 SQVTM, CDR2 ANQGSEA. The CDR3 loop reads CSVEDGLTEAFF. The DNA for the CDR3 is TGCAGCGTTGAAGATGGACTCACTGAAGCTTTCTTT.

This clonotype was counted a few times. The chain employs TRBV6-4 and TRBJ2-7; either TRBD1 or TRBD2 may supply D (6 bases each). This CDR3 is 12 amino acids long. V lost 8 bases and J lost 2, with 10 bases in between. Germline values: CDR1 MRHNA, CDR2 SNTAGT. The CDR3: CASGGHPYEQYF. CDR3 in DNA: TGTGCCAGCGGGGGGCACCCCTACGAGCAGTACTTC.

This clonotype was seen a handful of times. J is TRBJ1-3 and V is TRBV12-3 or TRBV12-4; D call uncertain. The CDR3 consists of 12 residues. V shed 5 bases and J shed 4 bases, with 6 bases lying between them. This CDR3 is CASSTGGNTIYF. The CDR3 region has the DNA TGTGCCAGCAGTACGGGCGGAAACACCATATATTTT.

Only a few counts were recorded for this clonotype. V gene TRBV6-2 or TRBV6-3 combines with J gene TRBJ2-5; D is uncertain. From germline, CDR1 is MNHEY and CDR2 SVGEGT. V was shortened by 0 bases and J by 1 base, with 9 bases between the two germline ends. This CDR3 spans 15 amino acids. For the CDR3, the DNA is TGTGCCAGCAGTTACTCCGTGAACCTCCAAGAGACCCAGTACTTC. This gives the protein CASSYSVNLQETQYF.

This rearrangement joins TRBV15 to TRBJ1-5; a possible D gene is TRBD1 (6 bases). Trimming pared 5 bases from V and 7 bases from J, leaving 15 bases between. Per the germline V gene, CDR1 is LNHNV and CDR2 is YYDKDF (reference sequence). CDR3 length: 14 residues. This CDR3 is CATSGTGSRQPQHF. CDR3 sequence (DNA): TGTGCCACCAGCGGTACAGGGTCACGGCAGCCCCAGCATTTT.

The gene calls are TRBV5-1 and TRBJ2-3, with 8 bases identical to TRBD2. Germline V gene sequence: CDR1 SGHRS, CDR2 YFSETQ. V was pared by 3 bases and J by 4 bases, with 13 bases of the junction left unmatched. This CDR3 comprises 17 residues. The CDR3 is CASSSHGGGGASDTQYF. The DNA of the CDR3 is TGCGCCAGCAGCTCCCACGGGGGGGGCGGGGCCTCAGATACGCAGTATTTT.

The J gene is TRBJ1-2, the V gene TRBV11-2; D unclear. Germline assignment: CDR1 SGHAT and CDR2 FQNNGV. With 0 bases removed from V and 4 bases from J, the gap between germline ends came to 9 bases. The CDR3 sequence is 14 residues long. In nucleotides, the CDR3 is TGTGCCAGCAGCTTAGAATCAGTGGGCTATGGCTACACCTTC. Its protein is CASSLESVGYGYTF.

This clonotype was counted between two and nine times. The CDR3 nucleotides read TGTGCCAGCAGCCAAGTCAGCCATGAGCAGTTCTTC. It specifies CASSQVSHEQFF. The J gene is TRBJ2-1, the V gene TRBV14; unclear D gene. The V and J ends lost 1 base and 8 bases respectively, with 6 bases between them. The germline CDR1 and CDR2 sequences are SGHDN and FVKESK. The CDR3 covers 12 residues.

This clonotype has more than one count but fewer than ten. The V gene is TRBV5-1, the J gene TRBJ2-4, with 7 positions matching TRBD1. Germline V gives CDR1 SGHRS, CDR2 YFSETQ. This CDR3 comprises 16 residues. The junction had 7 bases not matched to a gene; V was cut back by 4 bases and J by 0 bases. In DNA form, the CDR3 reads TGCGCCAGCAGCCCAAGGACAGGCCTAGCCAAAAACATTCAGTACTTC. Amino acid sequence: CASSPRTGLAKNIQYF.